The present TCR beta chain was sequenced within a study of shared clonotypes between healthy human individuals. Sorted-subset replicate PCRs used roughly 210 ng of genomic DNA. This amount corresponded to some 30,000 T cell genomes. Sequenced by immunoSEQ multiplex PCR; TCRdb stores in-frame clones only, minus some. The sample has over 1.5 million clones, 95% to 99% seen once; the top ten hold roughly 0.42%. General study findings and limits: Naive subsets tended to show greater estimated richness than memory subsets.

There were only Caucasian adults among the donors, and all lived in Nashville, Tennessee. Both subsets, CD45RA+ naive and CD45RA-negative memory, were split from the CD4+ cells. Germline CDR1 and CDR2: SQVTM and ANQGSEA. With 4 bases removed from V and 2 bases from J, the gap between germline ends came to 9 bases. This CDR3 has 12 amino acids. In the case of this clone: Its antigen is as yet unknown. In the same sample, other DNA sequences code for this CDR3.

The TCR was taken from a man aged 30 to 45 in good health. The chain recombines TRBV29-1 with TRBJ2-7; D may be TRBD2 (6 bases). Sequenced input: naive CD4+ T cells sorted from blood. Subset reported: CD45RA+ positively selected. The CDR3 region is CSVGRDPYEQYF. As DNA, the CDR3 is TGCAGCGTTGGGCGGGACCCCTACGAGCAGTACTTC.